These 30 T cell receptor beta chains originate from one sample sequenced in a study of shared clonotypes between healthy human individuals. The data were produced by immunoSEQ multiplex PCR, yet TCRdb's version contains in-frame clones alone and is incomplete. The sample lists about 2 million clones; about 95% were seen once. Cells designated naive CD8 were CD45RO-negative and were positively selected for CCR7, with terminally differentiated effector memory CD45RA+ cells excluded. Material: naive CD8+ T cells sorted from blood. Receptor source: a young man in good health.

In its sample, this clone was seen once. The chain combines TRBV4-3 with TRBJ2-3, with D maybe TRBD2 (5 bases). The CDR3 length is 16 residues. V dropped 4 bases and J dropped 0 bases, with 14 bases sitting between them. Germline assignment: CDR1 LGHNA and CDR2 YSLEER. The CDR3 bases are TGCGCCAGCAGCCCCTACACTAGTGGGAGCACAGATACGCAGTATTTT. Protein sequence: CASSPYTSGSTDTQYF.

The genes are TRBV5-4 and TRBJ2-7, with TRBD2 identical over 8 bases. The CDR3 totals 15 residues. Trimming at V came to 1 base and at J to 4 bases, leaving 7 bases not matched to a gene. Germline CDR1 SGHNT, CDR2 YYREEE (reference sequence). The CDR3 spells CASSLLSGGPYEQYF. The CDR3 DNA is TGTGCCAGCAGCTTGCTATCGGGAGGGCCATACGAGCAGTACTTC.

The chain combines TRBV27 with TRBJ2-1; possible D gene TRBD2, 7 bases. The CDR3 has 16 residues. The V gene's germline CDR1 is MNHEY and CDR2 SMNVEV (reference sequence). Trimming cost V 0 bases and J 2 bases, with 11 bases left between them. The CDR3 coding sequence is TGTGCCAGCAGTTTATCCCCCGGGGGGCCCTACAATGAGCAGTTCTTC. Protein sequence: CASSLSPGGPYNEQFF.

The V and J genes are TRBV29-1 and TRBJ2-7; 10 nucleotides align to TRBD1. The V gene end was trimmed by 1 base and the J gene end by 3 bases; junction bases not matched to a gene: 6. The CDR3 contains 15 residues. Germline lookup yields CDR1 SQVTM and CDR2 ANQGSEA. CDR3: CSVEGGDRGVYEQYF. CDR3 DNA: TGCAGCGTTGAAGGCGGGGACAGGGGAGTCTACGAGCAGTACTTC.

This clone has a handful of counts. Other DNA sequences in the sample encode the same CDR3. The genes are TRBV27 and TRBJ1-6; 8 bases map to TRBD1. The J segment lost 6 bases and the V segment lost 5 bases, leaving 3 bases of the junction unmatched. Germline CDR1 MNHEY, CDR2 SMNVEV (reference sequence). The CDR3 length is 14 residues. The CDR3: CASSPGQGNSPLHF. The CDR3 coding sequence is TGTGCCAGCAGTCCCGGACAGGGTAATTCACCCCTCCACTTT.

The DNA of the CDR3 is TGTGCCAGTAGTTGGATGGGGAACACTGAAGCTTTCTTT. It yields the protein CASSWMGNTEAFF. The chain combines TRBV19 with TRBJ1-1; D is undetermined. Trimming pared 5 bases from V and 1 base from J, leaving 8 bases between. The CDR3 totals 13 residues. Germline V gene sequence: CDR1 LNHDA, CDR2 SQIVND (reference sequence).

J is TRBJ2-1 and V is TRBV7-9, with D possibly being TRBD1 (6 bases). With 2 bases removed from V and 4 bases from J, the gap between germline ends came to 12 bases. CDR1 and CDR2 from the germline V gene are SEHNR and FQNEAQ (reference sequence). CDR3 length: 15 amino acids. In nucleotides, the CDR3 is TGTGCCAGCAGCTTACGCCGGACAGTTTACAATGAGCAGTTCTTC. It is translated as CASSLRRTVYNEQFF.

This CDR3 reads CASSSGQGNSPLHF. CDR3 nucleotide sequence: TGTGCCAGCAGTTCCGGACAGGGTAATTCACCCCTCCACTTT. This chain uses TRBV7-8 with TRBJ1-6; 8 nucleotides line up with TRBD1. Germline CDR1 and CDR2: SGHVS and FQNEAQ. J lost 6 bases, V lost 6 bases, and 4 bases had no gene match. This CDR3 spans 14 amino acids. Based on the CDR3 plus reference TRBV7-8 and TRBJ1-6, the full variable domain is GAGVSQSPRYKVAKRGQDVALRCDPISGHVSLFWYQQALGQGPEFLTYFQNEAQLDKSGLPSDRFFAERPEGSVSTLKIQRTQQEDSAVYLCASSSGQGNSPLHFGNGTRLTVT.

The CDR3 bases are TGCGCCAGCAGCCGAACTTCTAGCGGGAGGGCAGGTACCGGGGAGCTGTTTTTT. Translated, it gives CASSRTSSGRAGTGELFF. This chain links TRBV10-2 with TRBJ2-2, with 12 bases lining up with TRBD2. The CDR3 is 18 amino acids. Looked up from germline, CDR1 is WSHSY and CDR2 is SAAADI. V shed 6 bases and J 5 bases; nucleotides not matched to a gene: 13.

This chain links TRBV5-1 with TRBJ2-7; the D gene is possibly TRBD1 (5 bases). The CDR3 covers 15 residues. Trimming cost V 0 bases and J 1 base, with 11 bases left between them. From germline, CDR1 is SGHRS and CDR2 YFSETQ. CDR3 amino acids: CASSLEGVASYEQYF. The CDR3 DNA follows: TGCGCCAGCAGCTTGGAAGGGGTCGCGTCCTACGAGCAGTACTTC.

The chain combines TRBV10-3 with TRBJ2-1, with D perhaps TRBD2 (7 bases). V dropped 2 bases and J dropped 7 bases, with 24 bases sitting between them. CDR1 and CDR2 from the germline V gene are ENHRY and SYGVKD. CDR3 length equals 18 residues. The CDR3 coding sequence is TGTGCCATCAGTGAGCTAGCGGCAGGGGCGGTTTCAGGAAATGAGCAGTTCTTC. Protein: CAISELAAGAVSGNEQFF.

This clone was recorded only once. The junction departs from the called germline gene at one end, perhaps through a read error. The V and J genes are TRBV7-9 and TRBJ1-5, with D maybe TRBD1 (5 bases). Germline V gene sequence: CDR1 SEHNR, CDR2 FQNEAQ (reference sequence). This CDR3 region has 12 residues. CDR3 residues: CASAWGDQPQHF. CDR3 nucleotides: TGCGCTTCGGCGTGGGGGGATCAGCCCCAGCATTTT.

The chain recombines TRBV10-1 with TRBJ2-4, with 14 bases that match TRBD2. The CDR3 has 17 amino acids. Germline V CDR1 and CDR2: WNHNN, SYGVQD (reference sequence). Trimming cost V 2 bases and J 7 bases; bases outside gene matches: 7. The CDR3 DNA reads TGCGCCAGCAGTGAGGGAGGACTAGCGGGGGGCAATAACATTCAGTACTTC. Residues: CASSEGGLAGGNNIQYF.

This chain uses TRBV27 with TRBJ2-5, with D maybe TRBD2 (5 bases). Germline assignment: CDR1 MNHEY and CDR2 SMNVEV (reference sequence). The CDR3 consists of 15 residues. Trimming left V 0 bases short and J 1 base short, with 9 bases between. This chain's CDR3 is CASSLSSGFQETQYF. CDR3 bases: TGTGCCAGCAGTTTATCGTCGGGGTTCCAAGAGACCCAGTACTTC.

The genes are TRBV6-5 and TRBJ2-2; TRBD2 might be the D (5 bases). Per the germline V gene, CDR1 is MNHEY and CDR2 is SVGAGI. This CDR3 region has 14 residues. V lost 6 bases to trimming and J lost 3 bases, with 11 bases between them. The CDR3 reads CASSLASYTGELFF. The CDR3, as DNA: TGTGCCAGCAGCCTAGCTAGCTACACCGGGGAGCTGTTTTTT.

With respect to this clone: Other DNA sequences within the sample encode an identical CDR3. The gene calls are TRBV6-5 and TRBJ2-7; D is undetermined. Germline values: CDR1 MNHEY, CDR2 SVGAGI. This CDR3 region has 14 residues. Trimming removed 6 bases at V and 0 bases at J, with 12 bases between. The CDR3 DNA reads as TGTGCCAGCAGAGCCGGCACAGACTCCTACGAGCAGTACTTC. Amino acid sequence: CASRAGTDSYEQYF.

V usage is TRBV25-1 and J usage is TRBJ2-7, with 10 nucleotides matching TRBD2. V trimming: 7 bases; J trimming: 4 bases; junction bases outside the gene matches: 4. The CDR3 totals 13 residues. Germline values: CDR1 MGHDK, CDR2 SYGVNS. CDR3 in DNA: TGTGCCAGCACTAGCGGGAGTTGGTACGAGCAGTACTTC. Translation gives CASTSGSWYEQYF.

This chain links TRBV13 with TRBJ2-1, with D uncertain. V lost 1 base, J lost 8 bases, and 9 bases lay in between. The CDR3 length is 13 residues. Germline V lookup: CDR1 PRHDT, CDR2 FYEKMQ (reference sequence). In nucleotides, the CDR3 is TGTGCCAGCAGCTTAGCGAACGTGGATGAGCAGTTCTTC. Protein: CASSLANVDEQFF.

The chain joins TRBV2 to TRBJ2-1, with no clear D. Trimming removed 4 bases at V and 10 bases at J, with 11 bases between. The germline CDR1 and CDR2 sequences are SNHLY and FYNNEI. The CDR3 consists of 12 residues. CDR3 nucleotide sequence: TGTGCCAGCAGTGGAGAGGTTGGGGAGCAGTTCTTC. Translating gives CASSGEVGEQFF.

The rearrangement joins TRBV4-3 to TRBJ1-3, with TRBD1 as a possible D gene (5 bases). Trimming pared 5 bases from V and 0 bases from J, leaving 5 bases between. This CDR3 has 13 amino acids. In germline, CDR1 is LGHNA, CDR2 YSLEER. The CDR3 coding sequence is TGCGCCAGCAGCGGGGGCTCTGGAAACACCATATATTTT. Its protein is CASSGGSGNTIYF.

CDR3 loop: CASSQEQASGANVLTF. CDR3 coding DNA: TGCGCCAGCAGCCAAGAACAGGCCTCTGGGGCCAACGTCCTGACTTTC. The chain carries TRBV4-1 and TRBJ2-6; maybe TRBD1 (5 bases). Germline values: CDR1 MGHRA, CDR2 YSYEKL. This CDR3 spans 16 amino acids. Trimming shortened V by 0 bases and J by 0 bases, and 6 bases separated the two germline ends.

The chain employs TRBV28 and TRBJ1-5; no definite D call. V was trimmed by 6 bases and J by 0 bases, leaving 9 bases between them. Per the germline V gene, CDR1 is MDHEN and CDR2 is SYDVKM. The CDR3 spans 14 residues. The CDR3 region has the DNA TGTGCCAGCAGCAAACTGGCTAGCAATCAGCCCCAGCATTTT. Its translation is CASSKLASNQPQHF. The whole variable domain, filled in from reference TRBV28 and TRBJ1-5, reads DVKVTQSSRYLVKRTGEKVFLECVQDMDHENMFWYRQDPGLGLRLIYFSYDVKMKEKGDIPEGYSVSREKKERFSLILESASTNQTSMYLCASSKLASNQPQHFGDGTRLSIL.

On this clone: This specimen includes other DNA sequences encoding the same CDR3. The rearrangement joins TRBV27 to TRBJ1-1; the D is unclear. Germline V lookup: CDR1 MNHEY, CDR2 SMNVEV (reference sequence). Trimming took 5 bases from V and 0 from J, leaving 10 bases between them. The CDR3 totals 14 residues. CDR3 loop: CASSPLGVNTEAFF. The CDR3 nucleotides are TGTGCCAGCAGTCCCCTCGGGGTGAACACTGAAGCTTTCTTT.

This rearrangement joins TRBV15 to TRBJ1-4; D is undetermined. Germline V CDR1 and CDR2: LNHNV, YYDKDF (reference sequence). Trimming shortened V by 4 bases and J by 5 bases, and 8 bases separated the two germline ends. The CDR3 sequence is 13 residues long. The CDR3 DNA follows: TGTGCCACCAGCACCTTAAAGAATGAAAAACTGTTTTTT. Translating gives CATSTLKNEKLFF.

This chain joins TRBV4-3 and TRBJ2-1; 9 positions match TRBD2. The CDR3 extends over 16 amino acids. In germline, CDR1 is LGHNA, CDR2 YSLEER. J lost 8 bases, V lost 1 base, and 9 bases had no gene match. CDR3 sequence: CASSQGGLAGFHEQFF. The CDR3 DNA is TGCGCCAGCAGCCAAGGCGGTCTAGCGGGGTTTCATGAGCAGTTCTTC.

The chain is built from TRBV14 and TRBJ2-2; 10 bases agree with TRBD1. The CDR3 is made up of 16 amino acids. V shed 1 base, J shed 7 bases, and the junction held 6 bases outside the gene matches. Germline values: CDR1 SGHDN, CDR2 FVKESK. The DNA for the CDR3 is TGTGCCAGCAGCCAAGCCGGGACAGGGGTCCACGGGGAGCTGTTTTTT. Protein: CASSQAGTGVHGELFF.

V usage is TRBV2 and J usage is TRBJ2-1, with D possibly TRBD1 on 6 matching bases. The CDR3 spans 17 residues. The V end was cut by 4 bases, the J end by 3 bases, with 19 bases between. Germline values: CDR1 SNHLY, CDR2 FYNNEI. CDR3 region: CASSVSFGGADYNEQFF. DNA of the CDR3: TGTGCCAGCAGTGTGTCGTTTGGGGGCGCCGACTACAATGAGCAGTTCTTC. Complete variable domain (other parts from reference TRBV2 and TRBJ2-1): EPEVTQTPSHQVTQMGQEVILRCVPISNHLYFYWYRQILGQKVEFLVSFYNNEISEKSEIFDDQFSVERPDGSNFTLKIRSTKLEDSAMYFCASSVSFGGADYNEQFFGPGTRLTVL.

The chain is built from TRBV27 and TRBJ2-7, with TRBD2 matching over 15 bases. Trimming at V came to 2 bases and at J to 7 bases, leaving 3 bases not matched to a gene. CDR1 is MNHEY and CDR2 is SMNVEV in the germline V gene (reference sequence). The CDR3 contains 15 residues. The DNA for the CDR3 is TGTGCCAGCAGTTTAGGGACTAGCGGGGGGTGGGAGCAGTACTTC. It is translated as CASSLGTSGGWEQYF.

The chain couples TRBV7-9 to TRBJ2-3; maybe TRBD2 (6 bases). The germline V gene has CDR1 SEHNR and CDR2 FQNEAQ (reference sequence). This CDR3 spans 17 amino acids. Trimming left V 4 bases short and J 2 bases short, with 19 bases between. The CDR3 region has the DNA TGTGCCAGCAGCTCTTTAACGGTCGGGGGATACACAGATACGCAGTATTTT. Protein sequence: CASSSLTVGGYTDTQYF.

CDR3 in amino acids: CAISESLTGTSYEQYF. Written as DNA, the CDR3 is TGTGCCATCAGTGAGTCGCTAACAGGAACCTCTTACGAGCAGTACTTC. This rearrangement joins TRBV10-3 to TRBJ2-7; D is possibly TRBD1 (5 bases). Germline CDR1 and CDR2: ENHRY and SYGVKD. The CDR3 covers 16 residues. The V end was cut by 0 bases, the J end by 4 bases, with 16 bases between.